The present TCR beta chain was sequenced within a study of blood T cells in healthy people across ages. V was trimmed by 2 bases and J by 0 bases, leaving 11 bases between them. The CDR3 has 15 amino acids. Looked up from germline, CDR1 is SQVTM and CDR2 is ANQGSEA. For the second PCR, which ran for about 6 to 12 cycles, a sample-barcoded 5' primer and a J-beta primer mix were used. TCRdb re-called the 5' RACE reads through MiXCR, storing one row per CDR3 protein. The sample includes hundreds of thousands of distinct CDR3 sequences, approximately 25% seen only once; the top ten take under 10%. This clonotype was seen a few times. The sample was also reused in another study, on T cells of mothers and their children.

The sequence was collected from a boy aged 5 to 17 in good health. Sequences were obtained from blood. The chain is built from TRBV29-1 and TRBJ1-3; D call uncertain. This chain's CDR3 is CSVEMYTSSGNTIYF. CDR3 nucleotide sequence: TGCAGCGTTGAAATGTATACAAGCTCTGGAAACACCATATATTTT.